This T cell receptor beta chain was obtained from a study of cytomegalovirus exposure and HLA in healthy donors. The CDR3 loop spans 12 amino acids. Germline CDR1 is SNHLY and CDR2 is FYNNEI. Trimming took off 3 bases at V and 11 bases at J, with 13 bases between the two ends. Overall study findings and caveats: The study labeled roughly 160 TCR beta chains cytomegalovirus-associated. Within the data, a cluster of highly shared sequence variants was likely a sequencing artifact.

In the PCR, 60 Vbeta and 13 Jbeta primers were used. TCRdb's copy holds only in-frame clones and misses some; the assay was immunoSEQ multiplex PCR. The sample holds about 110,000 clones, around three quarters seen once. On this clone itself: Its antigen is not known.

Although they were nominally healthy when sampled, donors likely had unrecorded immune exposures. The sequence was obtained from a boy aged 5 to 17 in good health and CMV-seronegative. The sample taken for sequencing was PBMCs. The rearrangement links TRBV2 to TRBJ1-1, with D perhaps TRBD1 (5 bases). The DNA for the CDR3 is TGTGCCAGCAGTGACGGGGGGATCCTGGCTTTCTTT. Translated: CASSDGGILAFF.